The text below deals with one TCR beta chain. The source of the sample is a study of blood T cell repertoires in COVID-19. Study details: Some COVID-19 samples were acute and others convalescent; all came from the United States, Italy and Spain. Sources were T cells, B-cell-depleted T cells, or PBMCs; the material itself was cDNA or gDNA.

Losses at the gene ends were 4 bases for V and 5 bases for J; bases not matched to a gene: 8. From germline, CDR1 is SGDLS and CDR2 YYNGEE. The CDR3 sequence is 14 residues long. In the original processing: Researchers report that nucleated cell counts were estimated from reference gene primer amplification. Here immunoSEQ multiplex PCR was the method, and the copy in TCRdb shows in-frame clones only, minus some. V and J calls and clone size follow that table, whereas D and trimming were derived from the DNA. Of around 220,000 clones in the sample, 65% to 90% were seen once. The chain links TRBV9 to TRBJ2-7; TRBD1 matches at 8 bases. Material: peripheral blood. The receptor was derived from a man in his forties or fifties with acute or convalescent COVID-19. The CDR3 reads CASSSRTGLDEQYF. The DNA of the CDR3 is TGTGCCAGCAGCTCGAGGACAGGGCTCGACGAGCAGTACTTC.